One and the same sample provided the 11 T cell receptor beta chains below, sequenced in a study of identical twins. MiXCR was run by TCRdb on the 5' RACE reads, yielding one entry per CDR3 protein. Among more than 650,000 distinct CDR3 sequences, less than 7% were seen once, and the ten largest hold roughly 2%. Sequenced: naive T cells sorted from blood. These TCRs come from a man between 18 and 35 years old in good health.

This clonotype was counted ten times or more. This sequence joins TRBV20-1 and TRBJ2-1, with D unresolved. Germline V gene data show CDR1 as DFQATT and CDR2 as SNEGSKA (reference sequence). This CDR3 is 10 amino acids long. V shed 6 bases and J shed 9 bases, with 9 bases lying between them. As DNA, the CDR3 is TGCAGTGCGAGCTGGGGTGAGCAGTTCTTC. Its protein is CSASWGEQFF.

Here the CDR3 reads CASSLPLTYGETQYF. CDR3 DNA sequence: TGTGCCAGCAGTTTACCACTGACGTACGGAGAGACCCAGTACTTC. The rearrangement uses TRBV28 and TRBJ2-5; unclear D gene. Germline V gives CDR1 MDHEN, CDR2 SYDVKM. V was cut by 2 bases and J by 4 bases, with 14 bases left in between. This CDR3 is 15 amino acids long.

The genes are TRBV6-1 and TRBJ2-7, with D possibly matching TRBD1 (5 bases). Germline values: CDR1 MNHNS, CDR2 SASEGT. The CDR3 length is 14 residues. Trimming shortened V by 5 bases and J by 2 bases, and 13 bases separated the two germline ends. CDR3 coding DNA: TGTGCCAGCAGTCGGATACAGGACACCTACGAGCAGTACTTC. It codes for CASSRIQDTYEQYF.

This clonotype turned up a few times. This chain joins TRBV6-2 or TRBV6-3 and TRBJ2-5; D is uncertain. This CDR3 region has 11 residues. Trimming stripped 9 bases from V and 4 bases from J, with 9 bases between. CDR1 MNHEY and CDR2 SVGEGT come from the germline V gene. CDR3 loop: CASLRGETQYF. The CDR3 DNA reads TGTGCCAGTTTGCGCGGAGAGACCCAGTACTTC.

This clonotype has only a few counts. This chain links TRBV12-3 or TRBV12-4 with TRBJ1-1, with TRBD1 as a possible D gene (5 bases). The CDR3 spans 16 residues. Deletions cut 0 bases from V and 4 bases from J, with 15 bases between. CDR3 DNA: TGTGCCAGCAGTTTAGCTCGGGACCAGATCGGCACTGAAGCTTTCTTT. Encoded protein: CASSLARDQIGTEAFF.

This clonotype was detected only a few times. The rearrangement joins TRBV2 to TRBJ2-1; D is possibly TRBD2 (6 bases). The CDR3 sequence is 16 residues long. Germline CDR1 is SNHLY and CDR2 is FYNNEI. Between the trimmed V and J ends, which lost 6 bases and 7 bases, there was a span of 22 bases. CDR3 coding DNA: TGTGCCAGCAGGGGAATCGGGACTGCCGGGGGAAATGAGCAGTTCTTC. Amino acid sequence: CASRGIGTAGGNEQFF.

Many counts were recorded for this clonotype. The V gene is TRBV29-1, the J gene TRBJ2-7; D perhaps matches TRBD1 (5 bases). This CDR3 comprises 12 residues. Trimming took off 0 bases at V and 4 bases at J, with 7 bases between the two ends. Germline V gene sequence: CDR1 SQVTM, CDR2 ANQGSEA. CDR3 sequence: CSVEDDSYEQYV. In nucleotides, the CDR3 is TGCAGCGTTGAAGACGACAGTTACGAGCAGTACGTC.

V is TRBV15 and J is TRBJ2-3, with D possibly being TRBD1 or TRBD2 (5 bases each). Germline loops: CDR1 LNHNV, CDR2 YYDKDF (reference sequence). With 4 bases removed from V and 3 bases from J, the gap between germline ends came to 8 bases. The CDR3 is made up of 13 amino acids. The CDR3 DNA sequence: TGTGCCACCAGCATGGGGGAGACAGATACGCAGTATTTT. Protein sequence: CATSMGETDTQYF.

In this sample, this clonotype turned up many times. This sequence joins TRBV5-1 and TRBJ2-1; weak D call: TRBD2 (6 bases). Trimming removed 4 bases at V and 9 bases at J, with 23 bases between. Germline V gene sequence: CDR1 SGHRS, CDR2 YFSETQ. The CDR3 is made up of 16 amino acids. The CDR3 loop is CASSPPRERRGGEQFF. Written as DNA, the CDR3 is TGCGCCAGCAGCCCTCCGAGGGAGCGGAGGGGAGGTGAGCAGTTCTTC.

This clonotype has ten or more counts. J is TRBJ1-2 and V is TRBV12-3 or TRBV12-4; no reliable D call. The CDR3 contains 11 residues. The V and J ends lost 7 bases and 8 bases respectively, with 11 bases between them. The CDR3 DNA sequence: TGTGCCAGCACCCTCTTGGGGGGCTACACCTTC. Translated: CASTLLGGYTF.

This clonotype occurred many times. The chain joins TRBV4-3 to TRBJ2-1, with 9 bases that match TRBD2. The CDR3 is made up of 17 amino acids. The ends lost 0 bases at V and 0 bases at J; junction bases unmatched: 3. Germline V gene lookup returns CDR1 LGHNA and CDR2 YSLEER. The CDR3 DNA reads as TGCGCCAGCAGCCAAGACACTAGCGGGCCCTCCTACAATGAGCAGTTCTTC. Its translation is CASSQDTSGPSYNEQFF.